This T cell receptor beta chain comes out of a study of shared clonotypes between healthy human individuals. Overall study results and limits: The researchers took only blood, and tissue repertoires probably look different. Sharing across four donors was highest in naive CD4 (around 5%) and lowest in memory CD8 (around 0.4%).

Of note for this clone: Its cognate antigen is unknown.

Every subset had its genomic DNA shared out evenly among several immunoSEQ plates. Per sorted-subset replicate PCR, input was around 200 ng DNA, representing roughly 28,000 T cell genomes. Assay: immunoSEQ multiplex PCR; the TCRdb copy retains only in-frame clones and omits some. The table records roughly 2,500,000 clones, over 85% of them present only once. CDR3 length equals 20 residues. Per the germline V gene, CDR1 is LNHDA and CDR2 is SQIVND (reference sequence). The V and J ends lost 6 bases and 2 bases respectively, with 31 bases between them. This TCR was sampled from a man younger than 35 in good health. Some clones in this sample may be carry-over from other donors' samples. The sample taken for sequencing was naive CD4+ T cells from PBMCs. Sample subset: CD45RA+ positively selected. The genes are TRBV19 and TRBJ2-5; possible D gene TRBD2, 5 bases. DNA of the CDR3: TGTGCCAGTAGCTCCCAAGGGCCCGGGGAATACCTGACTTCACAAGAGACCCAGTACTTC. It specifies CASSSQGPGEYLTSQETQYF.